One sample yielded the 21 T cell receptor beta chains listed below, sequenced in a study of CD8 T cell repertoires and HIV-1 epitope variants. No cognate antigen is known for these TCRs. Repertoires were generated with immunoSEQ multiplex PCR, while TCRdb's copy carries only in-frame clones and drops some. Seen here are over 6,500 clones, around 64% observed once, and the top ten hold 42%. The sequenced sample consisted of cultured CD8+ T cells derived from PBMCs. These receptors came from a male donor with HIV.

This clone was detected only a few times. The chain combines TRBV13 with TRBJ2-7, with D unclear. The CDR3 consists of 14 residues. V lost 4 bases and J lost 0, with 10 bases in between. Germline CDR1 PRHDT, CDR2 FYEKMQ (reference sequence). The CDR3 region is CASSSSESSYEQYF. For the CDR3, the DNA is TGTGCCAGCAGCTCCTCCGAGAGCTCCTACGAGCAGTACTTC.

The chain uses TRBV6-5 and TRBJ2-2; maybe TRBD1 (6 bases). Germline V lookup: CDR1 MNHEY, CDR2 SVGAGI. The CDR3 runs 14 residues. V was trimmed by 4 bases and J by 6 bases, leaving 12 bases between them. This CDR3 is CASSSPGAAGELFF. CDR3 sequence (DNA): TGTGCCAGCAGTTCCCCAGGGGCCGCCGGGGAGCTGTTTTTT.

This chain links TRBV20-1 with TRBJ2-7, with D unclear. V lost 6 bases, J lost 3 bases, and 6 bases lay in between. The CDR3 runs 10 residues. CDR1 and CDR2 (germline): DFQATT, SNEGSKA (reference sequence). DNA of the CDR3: TGCAGTGCAACGGACTACGAGCAGTACTTC. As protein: CSATDYEQYF.

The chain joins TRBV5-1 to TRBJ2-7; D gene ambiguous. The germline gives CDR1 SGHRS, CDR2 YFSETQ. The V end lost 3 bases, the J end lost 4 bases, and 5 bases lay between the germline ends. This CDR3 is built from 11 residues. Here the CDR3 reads CASSWGYEQYF. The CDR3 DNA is TGCGCCAGCAGCTGGGGTTACGAGCAGTACTTC. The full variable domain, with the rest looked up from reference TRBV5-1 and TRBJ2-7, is KAGVTQTPRYLIKTRGQQVTLSCSPISGHRSVSWYQQTPGQGLQFLFEYFSETQRNKGNFPGRFSGRQFSNSRSEMNVSTLELGDSALYLCASSWGYEQYFGPGTRLTVT.

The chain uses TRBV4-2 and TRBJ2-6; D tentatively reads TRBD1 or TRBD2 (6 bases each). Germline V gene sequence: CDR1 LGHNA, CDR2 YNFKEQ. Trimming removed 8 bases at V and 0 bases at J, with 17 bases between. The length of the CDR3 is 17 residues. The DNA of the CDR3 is TGTGCCAGCCGACCCGAAGGGGGGTCCTCTGGGGCCAACGTCCTGACTTTC. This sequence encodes CASRPEGGSSGANVLTF.

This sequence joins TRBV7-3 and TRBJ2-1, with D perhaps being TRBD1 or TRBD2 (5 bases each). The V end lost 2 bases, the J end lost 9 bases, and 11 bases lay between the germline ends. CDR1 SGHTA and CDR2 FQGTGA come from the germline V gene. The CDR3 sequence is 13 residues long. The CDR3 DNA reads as TGTGCCAGCAGCTTAGGGTGGGGGACTGAGCAGTTCTTC. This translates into CASSLGWGTEQFF. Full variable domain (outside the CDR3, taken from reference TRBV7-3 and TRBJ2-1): GAGVSQTPSNKVTEKGKYVELRCDPISGHTALYWYRQSLGQGPEFLIYFQGTGAADDSGLPNDRFFAVRPEGSVSTLKIQRTERGDSAVYLCASSLGWGTEQFFGPGTRLTVL.

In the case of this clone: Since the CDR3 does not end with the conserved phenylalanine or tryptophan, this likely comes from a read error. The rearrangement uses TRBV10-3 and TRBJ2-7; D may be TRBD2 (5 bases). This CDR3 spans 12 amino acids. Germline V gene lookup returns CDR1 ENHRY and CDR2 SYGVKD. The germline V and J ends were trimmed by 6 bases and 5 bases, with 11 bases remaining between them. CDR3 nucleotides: TGTGCCATCAGGTCTGAGGGTGACGAGCAGTACTGC. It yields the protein CAIRSEGDEQYC.

This CDR3 is CASSSTGPGETQYF. CDR3 DNA: TGTGCCAGCAGTTCGACAGGGCCAGGGGAGACCCAGTACTTC. The chain recombines TRBV27 with TRBJ2-5; 7 nucleotides line up with TRBD1. With 4 bases clipped from V and 5 bases from J, the junction kept 7 bases outside the gene matches. The CDR3 length is 14 residues. Germline V gives CDR1 MNHEY, CDR2 SMNVEV (reference sequence).

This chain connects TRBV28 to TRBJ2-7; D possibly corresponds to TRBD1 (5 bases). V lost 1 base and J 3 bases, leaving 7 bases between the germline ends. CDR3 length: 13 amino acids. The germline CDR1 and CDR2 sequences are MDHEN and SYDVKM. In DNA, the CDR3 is TGTGCCAGCAGTTTATTAGACAGCTACGAGCAGTACTTC. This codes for CASSLLDSYEQYF.

The CDR3 region has the DNA TGTGCCAGCCGATCCGGGACATACGGAAACACCATATATTTT. This gives the protein CASRSGTYGNTIYF. The genes are TRBV28 and TRBJ1-3; possibly TRBD1 for D (6 bases). Germline assignment: CDR1 MDHEN and CDR2 SYDVKM. Trimming pared 8 bases from V and 4 bases from J, leaving 15 bases between. This CDR3 is 14 amino acids long.

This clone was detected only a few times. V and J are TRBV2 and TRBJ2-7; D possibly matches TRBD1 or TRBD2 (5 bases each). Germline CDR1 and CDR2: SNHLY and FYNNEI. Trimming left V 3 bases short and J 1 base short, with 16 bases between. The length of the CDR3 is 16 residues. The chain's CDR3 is CASSDIGGALSYEQYF. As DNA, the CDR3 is TGTGCCAGCAGTGATATTGGGGGTGCCCTATCCTACGAGCAGTACTTC. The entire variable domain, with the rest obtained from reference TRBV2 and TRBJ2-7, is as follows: EPEVTQTPSHQVTQMGQEVILRCVPISNHLYFYWYRQILGQKVEFLVSFYNNEISEKSEIFDDQFSVERPDGSNFTLKIRSTKLEDSAMYFCASSDIGGALSYEQYFGPGTRLTVT.

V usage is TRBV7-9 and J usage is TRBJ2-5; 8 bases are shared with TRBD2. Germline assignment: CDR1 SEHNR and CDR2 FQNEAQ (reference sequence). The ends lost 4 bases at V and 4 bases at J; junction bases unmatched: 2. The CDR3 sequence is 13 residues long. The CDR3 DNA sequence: TGTGCCAGCAGCTCGGGGGGGCGAGAGACCCAGTACTTC. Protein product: CASSSGGRETQYF.

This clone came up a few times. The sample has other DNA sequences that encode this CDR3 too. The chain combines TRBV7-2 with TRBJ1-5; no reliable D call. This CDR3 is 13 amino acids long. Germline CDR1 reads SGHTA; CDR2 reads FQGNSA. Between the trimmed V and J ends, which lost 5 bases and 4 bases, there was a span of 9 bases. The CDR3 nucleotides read TGTGCCAGCAGCCTTCGACCTAATCAGCCCCAGCATTTT. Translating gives CASSLRPNQPQHF.

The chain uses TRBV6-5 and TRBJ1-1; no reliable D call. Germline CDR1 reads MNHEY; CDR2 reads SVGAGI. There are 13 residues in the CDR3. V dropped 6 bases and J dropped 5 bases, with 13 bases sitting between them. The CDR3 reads CASRVTRRTEAFF. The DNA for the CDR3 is TGTGCCAGCAGAGTAACGAGGAGGACTGAAGCTTTCTTT.

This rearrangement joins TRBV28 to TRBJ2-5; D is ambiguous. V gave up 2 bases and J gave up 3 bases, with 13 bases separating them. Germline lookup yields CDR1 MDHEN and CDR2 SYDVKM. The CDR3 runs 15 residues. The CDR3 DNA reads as TGTGCCAGCAGTTTAAGATCGAACCTCGAAGAGACCCAGTACTTC. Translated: CASSLRSNLEETQYF.

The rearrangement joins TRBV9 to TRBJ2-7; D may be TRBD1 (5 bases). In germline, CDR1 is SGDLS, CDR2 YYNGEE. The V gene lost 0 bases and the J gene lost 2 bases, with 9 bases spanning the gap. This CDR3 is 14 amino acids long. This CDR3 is CASSVGDSTYEQYF. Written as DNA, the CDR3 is TGTGCCAGCAGCGTAGGCGACAGCACCTACGAGCAGTACTTC.

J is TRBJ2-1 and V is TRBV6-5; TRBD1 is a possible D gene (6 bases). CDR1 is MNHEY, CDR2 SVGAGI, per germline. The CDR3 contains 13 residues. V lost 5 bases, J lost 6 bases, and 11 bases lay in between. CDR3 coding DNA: TGTGCCAGCAGTAAGACAGGATTCAATGAGCAGTTCTTC. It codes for CASSKTGFNEQFF.

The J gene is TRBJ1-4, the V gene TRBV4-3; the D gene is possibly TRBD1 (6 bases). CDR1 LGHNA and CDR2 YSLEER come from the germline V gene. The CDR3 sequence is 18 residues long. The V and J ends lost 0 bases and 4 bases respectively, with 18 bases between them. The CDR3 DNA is TGCGCCAGCAGCCAAGACCTGACCCCCGGGACAAGTAATGAAAAACTGTTTTTT. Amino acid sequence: CASSQDLTPGTSNEKLFF.

In DNA, the CDR3 is TGTGCCAGCAGTTCAGATGTCTCGGCCCGCGAGCAGTACTTC. Amino acid sequence: CASSSDVSAREQYF. The V gene is TRBV27, the J gene TRBJ2-7; D gene unclear. The germline V and J ends were trimmed by 4 bases and 6 bases, with 16 bases remaining between them. This CDR3 has 14 residues. Germline loops: CDR1 MNHEY, CDR2 SMNVEV (reference sequence).

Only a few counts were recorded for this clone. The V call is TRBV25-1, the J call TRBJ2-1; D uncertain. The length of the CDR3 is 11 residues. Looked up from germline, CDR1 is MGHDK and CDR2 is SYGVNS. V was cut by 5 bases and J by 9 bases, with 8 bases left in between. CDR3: CASSRLGEQFF. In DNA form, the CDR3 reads TGTGCCAGCAGTCGGCTCGGTGAGCAGTTCTTC.

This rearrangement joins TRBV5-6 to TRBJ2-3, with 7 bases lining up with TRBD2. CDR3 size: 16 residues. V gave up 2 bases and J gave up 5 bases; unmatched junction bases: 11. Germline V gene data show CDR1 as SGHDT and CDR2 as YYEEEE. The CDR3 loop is CASSFPGAGLVDTQYF. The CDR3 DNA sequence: TGTGCCAGCAGCTTCCCGGGAGCGGGGTTGGTAGATACGCAGTATTTT.